The rows below give T cell receptor beta chains drawn from one sample of a study of T-cell memory formation after mild COVID-19. In TCRdb, the 5' RACE reads were re-called with MiXCR into one record per CDR3 protein. The table lists 100,000 or so distinct CDR3 sequences, 11% of them singletons. The sequencing input was PBMCs or a T cell subset sorted from them (not recorded which). The source of these receptors is a man younger than 30 who had mild COVID-19 (a few samples of this study predate the infection). Cell type and time point are not known. CDR3s include the opening cysteine and the closing phenylalanine or tryptophan. The D gene is left open where the match is weak. A clone size is listed for some rows: how often the clone was seen (once, few, many), or a class if it is expanded.

j_gene,d_gene,len,v_gene,abundance,CDR3aa,CDR3nt
TRBJ2-1,TRBD2,15,TRBV30,.,CAWKAGASSYNEQFF,TGTGCCTGGAAAGCGGGGGCAAGCTCCTACAATGAGCAGTTCTTC
TRBJ2-5,.,15,TRBV27,.,CASRPAGPTGGTQYF,TGTGCCAGCAGGCCCGCGGGGCCTACCGGAGGGACCCAGTACTTC
TRBJ2-6,TRBD1,17,TRBV5-5,.,CASSPTGGRSGANVLTF,TGTGCCAGCAGCCCCACAGGGGGCCGGTCTGGGGCCAACGTCCTGACTTTC
TRBJ2-5,TRBD1,19,TRBV4-2,many,CASSPGGLGFRGVLRTQYF,TGTGCCAGCAGCCCAGGGGGCCTCGGTTTTCGCGGGGTACTTAGGACCCAGTACTTC
TRBJ1-1,.,15,TRBV7-2,few,CASSLVLSGGTEAFF,TGTGCCAGCAGCTTAGTGTTGTCCGGGGGTACTGAAGCTTTCTTT
TRBJ2-3,.,15,TRBV28,.,CASSFGYPISDTQYF,TGTGCCAGCAGTTTTGGCTACCCCATCTCAGATACGCAGTATTTT
TRBJ2-1,TRBD1,17,TRBV5-1,.,CASSSGTGGHLGNEQFF,TGCGCCAGCAGCTCCGGGACAGGGGGCCATCTGGGGAATGAGCAGTTCTTC
TRBJ2-5,.,14,TRBV7-2,many,CASSEIRGLETQYF,TGTGCCAGCAGCGAGATTCGGGGGCTAGAGACCCAGTACTTC
TRBJ2-1,TRBD1,15,TRBV4-3,.,CASSQDGDSENEQFF,TGCGCCAGCAGCCAAGATGGGGACAGCGAAAATGAGCAGTTCTTC
TRBJ1-1,TRBD1,16,TRBV7-9,few,CASRSPGQGLNTEAFF,TGTGCCAGCAGATCACCGGGACAGGGATTGAACACTGAAGCTTTCTTT
TRBJ1-1,.,16,TRBV4-1,few,CASSQEGGYMNTEAFF,TGCGCCAGCAGCCAAGAGGGAGGGTATATGAACACTGAAGCTTTCTTT
TRBJ1-2,.,18,TRBV5-1,few,CASSAPGAGRVANYGYTF,TGCGCCAGCAGCGCCCCTGGCGCAGGGAGAGTGGCTAACTATGGCTACACCTTC
TRBJ2-2,.,13,TRBV12-3/TRBV12-4,few,CASSPSGSGELFF,TGTGCCAGCAGCCCTTCAGGGTCCGGGGAGCTGTTTTTT
TRBJ2-1,TRBD2,14,TRBV6-5,many,CASRRGSSYNEQFF,TGTGCCAGCAGGCGGGGGAGCTCCTACAATGAGCAGTTCTTC
TRBJ2-3,TRBD2,15,TRBV4-3,many,CASSQDTSGADTQYF,TGCGCCAGCAGCCAAGATACTAGCGGGGCAGATACGCAGTATTTT
TRBJ2-5,.,13,TRBV7-9,.,CASSLAGRETQYF,TGTGCCAGCAGCTTAGCAGGGAGGGAGACCCAGTACTTC
TRBJ1-1,TRBD1,16,TRBV5-1,.,CASSASGQGLATEAFF,TGCGCCAGCAGCGCATCGGGACAGGGGCTCGCCACTGAAGCTTTCTTT
TRBJ1-2,.,16,TRBV7-8,.,CASSLPGSEEGYGYTF,TGTGCCAGCAGCCTCCCAGGGTCAGAGGAGGGCTATGGCTACACCTTC
TRBJ2-2,.,14,TRBV29-1,.,CSVARANINGELFF,TGCAGCGTTGCCAGGGCGAACATTAACGGGGAGCTGTTTTTT
TRBJ2-6,TRBD1,17,TRBV7-9,.,CASSPDRGGSGANVLTF,TGTGCCAGCAGCCCGGACAGGGGAGGGTCTGGGGCCAACGTCCTGACTTTC
TRBJ2-3,TRBD2,15,TRBV2,.,CASSDEAGGLDTQYF,TGTGCCAGCAGTGATGAAGCGGGGGGCCTAGATACGCAGTATTTT
TRBJ2-5,.,14,TRBV5-1,many,CASSPDRQEETQYF,TGCGCCAGCAGCCCAGACCGACAAGAAGAGACCCAGTACTTC
TRBJ2-2,.,12,TRBV11-2,.,CASSLSSGELFF,TGTGCCAGCAGCTTAAGTTCCGGGGAGCTGTTTTTT
TRBJ2-2,TRBD1,14,TRBV6-5,.,CASSQGAYTGELFF,TGTGCCAGCAGTCAGGGGGCGTACACCGGGGAGCTGTTTTTT
TRBJ2-1,.,16,TRBV7-9,few,CASSEAGGDAYNEQFF,TGTGCCAGCAGCGAGGCAGGAGGGGACGCCTACAATGAGCAGTTCTTC
TRBJ2-7,.,12,TRBV5-1,many,CASSEGAYEQYF,TGCGCCAGCAGTGAGGGGGCCTACGAGCAGTACTTC
TRBJ2-7,TRBD1,14,TRBV20-1,few,CSARIWDSPYEQYF,TGCAGTGCTAGAATCTGGGACAGTCCCTACGAGCAGTACTTC
TRBJ2-6,.,15,TRBV2,few,CASSVWRSGANVLTF,TGTGCCAGCAGTGTGTGGAGATCTGGGGCCAACGTCCTGACTTTC
TRBJ1-1,.,15,TRBV7-6,.,CASSAPGRGRPEAFF,TGTGCCAGCAGCGCTCCGGGACGGGGGAGACCTGAAGCTTTCTTT
TRBJ2-1,.,13,TRBV7-9,.,CASSPELGGEQFF,TGTGCCAGCAGCCCGGAACTGGGGGGTGAGCAGTTCTTC
TRBJ2-2,.,14,TRBV7-6,many,CASSSGTNTGELFF,TGTGCCAGCAGCTCGGGGACTAACACCGGGGAGCTGTTTTTT
TRBJ2-5,TRBD2,17,TRBV6-2/TRBV6-3,few,CASSSILAGGPQETQYF,TGTGCCAGCAGTTCCATATTAGCGGGGGGCCCCCAAGAGACCCAGTACTTC
TRBJ2-1,.,14,TRBV4-1,.,CASSRQATPNEQFF,TGCGCCAGCAGCCGGCAAGCGACCCCCAATGAGCAGTTCTTC
TRBJ1-2,.,13,TRBV6-5,few,CASSLSEEYGYTF,TGTGCCAGCAGTTTGTCGGAGGAATATGGCTACACCTTC
TRBJ2-7,TRBD1,13,TRBV27,.,CASSLDRGDEQYF,TGTGCCAGCAGTCTAGACAGGGGGGACGAGCAGTACTTC
TRBJ2-2,.,12,TRBV5-1,many,CASRLNTGELFF,TGCGCCAGCCGGCTGAACACCGGGGAGCTGTTTTTT
TRBJ2-3,TRBD1,16,TRBV9,.,CASSPPGQGYPDTQYF,TGTGCCAGCAGCCCCCCGGGACAGGGGTATCCAGATACGCAGTATTTT
TRBJ2-5,.,13,TRBV10-3,few,CAISDPQEETQYF,TGTGCCATCAGTGATCCACAGGAGGAGACCCAGTACTTC
TRBJ2-5,.,12,TRBV20-1,few,CSARDGQETQYF,TGCAGTGCTAGGGACGGACAAGAGACCCAGTACTTC
TRBJ2-2,TRBD1,16,TRBV6-2/TRBV6-3,.,CASSTPGQGAFGELFF,TGTGCCAGCAGTACTCCGGGACAGGGAGCTTTCGGGGAGCTGTTTTTT
TRBJ2-7,TRBD1,17,TRBV4-2,many,CASSQDPGGRSSYEQYF,TGTGCCAGCAGCCAAGATCCAGGGGGACGTAGCTCCTACGAGCAGTACTTC
TRBJ2-3,.,14,TRBV15,few,CATSTGLARDTQYF,TGTGCCACCAGCACCGGGCTAGCGAGAGATACGCAGTATTTT
TRBJ1-1,.,13,TRBV29-1,.,CSVELGLNTEAFF,TGCAGCGTGGAGCTTGGACTGAACACTGAAGCTTTCTTT
TRBJ2-1,TRBD1,14,TRBV7-6,few,CASEDRGTHNEQFF,TGTGCCAGCGAGGACAGGGGGACCCACAATGAGCAGTTCTTC
TRBJ1-1,.,15,TRBV14,few,CASSQVGHMNTEAFF,TGTGCCAGCAGCCAAGTGGGGCATATGAACACTGAAGCTTTCTTT
TRBJ2-5,.,14,TRBV7-3,.,CASSLTVQGETQYF,TGTGCCAGCAGCTTAACGGTTCAGGGTGAGACCCAGTACTTC
TRBJ1-1,.,12,TRBV7-2,.,CASSQTIMEAFF,TGTGCCAGCAGCCAAACGATCATGGAAGCTTTCTTT
TRBJ2-1,.,13,TRBV19,few,CATLSSSYNEQFF,TGTGCCACCTTGAGCAGCTCCTACAATGAGCAGTTCTTC
TRBJ1-5,.,14,TRBV2,few,CASKKRGSNQPQHF,TGTGCCAGCAAGAAAAGGGGTAGCAATCAGCCCCAGCATTTT
TRBJ2-3,.,14,TRBV12-3/TRBV12-4,many,CASSLAVGGQLQYF,TGTGCCAGCAGTTTAGCGGTTGGCGGGCAGTTACAGTATTTT
TRBJ1-4,.,12,TRBV7-9,.,CASSPIGEKLFF,TGTGCCAGCAGCCCTATCGGGGAAAAACTGTTTTTT
TRBJ1-2,.,14,TRBV6-5,few,CASSPPAVGYGYTF,TGTGCCAGCAGCCCTCCAGCCGTTGGCTATGGCTACACCTTC
TRBJ2-5,TRBD2,16,TRBV4-1,.,CASSSAGAGGQETQYF,TGCGCCAGCAGCTCAGCAGGAGCGGGGGGACAAGAGACCCAGTACTTC
TRBJ2-5,.,14,TRBV7-9,.,CASTSWQGKETQYF,TGTGCCAGCACCTCATGGCAGGGGAAAGAGACCCAGTACTTC